Below are 17 T cell receptor beta chains sequenced from a single sample in a study of blood T cell repertoires in COVID-19. The table came from immunoSEQ multiplex PCR; TCRdb's copy has only in-frame clones and leaves some out. The table includes 70,000 to 80,000 clones, about nine tenths detected once. Material for sequencing was peripheral blood. The receptors come from a woman between 50 and 59 years old with acute or convalescent COVID-19.

This clone occurred once. V and J are TRBV5-1 and TRBJ1-2, with 9 bases fitting TRBD1. This CDR3 has 14 residues. Trimming removed 1 base from V and 13 bases from J; junction bases left unmatched: 11. Germline assignment: CDR1 SGHRS and CDR2 YFSETQ. The DNA of the CDR3 is TGCGCCAGCAGCTTGTCACAGGGGGCCATGGTCGGCACCTTC. It translates to CASSLSQGAMVGTF.

This chain uses TRBV11-2 with TRBJ1-1; TRBD1 aligns across 8 bases. The CDR3 runs 15 residues. V lost 5 bases to trimming and J lost 4 bases; unmatched junction nucleotides: 9. CDR1 is SGHAT and CDR2 is FQNNGV in the germline V gene. The CDR3 loop reads CASSNRTGGGTEAFF. CDR3 DNA sequence: TGTGCCAGCAGCAATAGAACAGGGGGGGGCACTGAAGCTTTCTTT. Drawing the rest from reference TRBV11-2 and TRBJ1-1, the complete variable domain is EAGVAQSPRYKIIEKRQSVAFWCNPISGHATLYWYQQILGQGPKLLIQFQNNGVVDDSQLPKDRFSAERLKGVDSTLKIQPAKLEDSAVYLCASSNRTGGGTEAFFGQGTRLTVV.

The chain couples TRBV7-9 to TRBJ1-2; no firm D call. The CDR3 contains 14 residues. The germline CDR1 and CDR2 sequences are SEHNR and FQNEAQ (reference sequence). Trimming left V 5 bases short and J 4 bases short, with 14 bases between. In nucleotides, the CDR3 is TGTGCCAGCAGCCCCAGGAGGGAGGCCTATGGCTACACCTTC. It is translated as CASSPRREAYGYTF.

The genes are TRBV12-3 or TRBV12-4 and TRBJ2-4, with TRBD1 as a possible D gene (6 bases). This CDR3 comprises 12 residues. With 5 bases removed from V and 10 bases from J, the gap between germline ends came to 12 bases. CDR3 sequence: CASSIQGTIQYF. For the CDR3, the DNA is TGTGCCAGCAGTATCCAGGGGACGATTCAGTACTTC.

The chain couples TRBV7-2 to TRBJ1-5; tentatively, D is TRBD1 (6 bases). The CDR3 contains 13 residues. The germline CDR1 and CDR2 sequences are SGHTA and FQGNSA. The V gene lost 5 bases and the J gene lost 4 bases, with 9 bases spanning the gap. CDR3 amino acids: CASSPRGNQPQHF. The CDR3 nucleotides read TGTGCCAGCAGCCCGAGGGGGAATCAGCCCCAGCATTTT. The variable domain in full, with the rest retrieved from reference TRBV7-2 and TRBJ1-5, is GAGVSQSPSNKVTEKGKDVELRCDPISGHTALYWYRQSLGQGLEFLIYFQGNSAPDKSGLPSDRFSAERTGGSVSTLTIQRTQQEDSAVYLCASSPRGNQPQHFGDGTRLSIL.

The V call is TRBV18, the J call TRBJ1-2; D possibly corresponds to TRBD1 (6 bases). The germline V gene has CDR1 KGHSH and CDR2 LQKENI. This CDR3 is built from 15 residues. V lost 3 bases and J 4 bases, leaving 15 bases between the germline ends. CDR3 in DNA: TGTGCCAGCTCACCCCTGCCAGGGGAGGGCTATGGCTACACCTTC. It codes for CASSPLPGEGYGYTF. The variable domain in full, with the rest retrieved from reference TRBV18 and TRBJ1-2, is NAGVMQNPRHLVRRRGQEARLRCSPMKGHSHVYWYRQLPEEGLKFMVYLQKENIIDESGMPKERFSAEFPKEGPSILRIQQVVRGDSAAYFCASSPLPGEGYGYTFGSGTRLTVV.

The V call is TRBV6-5, the J call TRBJ1-6; no clear D gene. Germline lookup yields CDR1 MNHEY and CDR2 SVGAGI. The V end lost 7 bases, the J end lost 0 bases, and 10 bases lay between the germline ends. The CDR3 sequence is 15 residues long. This chain's CDR3 is CASTEWASYNSPLHF. The CDR3 nucleotides are TGTGCCAGCACCGAATGGGCCTCCTATAATTCACCCCTCCACTTT.

The chain carries TRBV5-6 and TRBJ1-6; the D gene is possibly TRBD1 (5 bases). This CDR3 spans 15 amino acids. V gave up 3 bases and J gave up 0 bases, with 7 bases separating them. Germline assignment: CDR1 SGHDT and CDR2 YYEEEE. DNA for the CDR3: TGTGCCAGCAGCTCAGGGATCTCCTATAATTCACCCCTCCACTTT. Translation: CASSSGISYNSPLHF.

The chain uses TRBV9 and TRBJ1-5, with 7 bases fitting TRBD1. The CDR3 extends over 14 amino acids. The V segment lost 4 bases and the J segment 2 bases; nucleotides outside the gene matches: 3. Germline V gives CDR1 SGDLS, CDR2 YYNGEE. CDR3 protein: CASSRGLGNQPQHF. The CDR3 nucleotides read TGTGCCAGCAGCAGGGGGCTCGGCAATCAGCCCCAGCATTTT. The full variable domain, with the rest looked up from reference TRBV9 and TRBJ1-5, is DSGVTQTPKHLITATGQRVTLRCSPRSGDLSVYWYQQSLDQGLQFLIQYYNGEERAKGNILERFSAQQFPDLHSELNLSSLELGDSALYFCASSRGLGNQPQHFGDGTRLSIL.

This chain connects TRBV25-1 to TRBJ2-2, with D possibly matching TRBD1 (6 bases). Germline V CDR1 and CDR2: MGHDK, SYGVNS. Trimming removed 4 bases from V and 5 bases from J, with 17 bases in between. There are 16 residues in the CDR3. The CDR3 DNA reads TGTGCCAGCAGTGTTCGGTCTGGGGGCAGTACCGGGGAGCTGTTTTTT. Translating it yields CASSVRSGGSTGELFF.

The J gene is TRBJ2-1, the V gene TRBV4-1, with D possibly TRBD1 on 6 matching bases. CDR1 is MGHRA and CDR2 is YSYEKL in the germline V gene. The CDR3 loop spans 16 amino acids. V was cut by 5 bases and J by 3 bases, with 17 bases left in between. The CDR3 DNA sequence: TGCGCCAGCAGCTATGATAACAGGGTAATCTACAATGAGCAGTTCTTC. Amino acid sequence: CASSYDNRVIYNEQFF.

This chain joins TRBV9 and TRBJ2-4; D is possibly TRBD1 (6 bases). V was shortened by 0 bases and J by 0 bases, with 13 bases between the two germline ends. Germline V gives CDR1 SGDLS, CDR2 YYNGEE. This CDR3 has 17 residues. CDR3 nucleotides: TGTGCCAGCAGCGTAGATGTGGGACAACTAGCCAAAAACATTCAGTACTTC. It yields the protein CASSVDVGQLAKNIQYF.

This clone was seen just once. The genes are TRBV30 and TRBJ1-5; tentatively, D is TRBD1 (5 bases). Germline lookup yields CDR1 GTSNPN and CDR2 SVGIG (reference sequence). This CDR3 comprises 13 residues. V lost 0 bases and J lost 7, with 10 bases in between. The CDR3 DNA is TGTGCCTGGAGTGTTGCAGGGAGGCAGCCCCAGCATTTT. Translating it yields CAWSVAGRQPQHF.

This sequence joins TRBV5-4 and TRBJ1-1; weak D call: TRBD1 (5 bases). Germline V gene data show CDR1 as SGHNT and CDR2 as YYREEE (reference sequence). The V and J ends lost 2 bases and 2 bases respectively, with 10 bases between them. CDR3 size: 14 residues. The DNA of the CDR3 is TGTGCCAGCAGCTTCCGGACACCCAACACTGAAGCTTTCTTT. The encoded protein is CASSFRTPNTEAFF.

The chain combines TRBV7-2 with TRBJ1-5; 8 nucleotides line up with TRBD1. Per the germline V gene, CDR1 is SGHTA and CDR2 is FQGNSA. This CDR3 has 15 amino acids. Trimming removed 1 base from V and 5 bases from J; junction bases left unmatched: 4. The CDR3 DNA follows: TGTGCCAGCAGCTTAGGGCCAGGGGGCTATCAGCCCCAGCATTTT. It encodes CASSLGPGGYQPQHF.

This chain uses TRBV28 with TRBJ2-2; the D gene is possibly TRBD1 (5 bases). The germline V and J ends were trimmed by 4 bases and 6 bases, with 12 bases remaining between them. This CDR3 contains 14 residues. Per germline, CDR1 MDHEN and CDR2 SYDVKM. The CDR3 DNA sequence: TGTGCCAGCAGTTCGATAGGGGCCCCCGGGGAGCTGTTTTTT. It encodes CASSSIGAPGELFF.

V gene TRBV12-3 or TRBV12-4 combines with J gene TRBJ1-2; tentatively, D is TRBD1 (6 bases). Trimming took 3 bases from V and 13 from J, leaving 15 bases between them. CDR3 size: 12 residues. CDR3 in DNA: TGTGCCAGCAGTTTGGGGGCAGGGGATTCCACCTTC. Residues: CASSLGAGDSTF.